This is a list of T cell receptor beta chains from one sample in a study of technical replicates of blood from several donors. The method was immunoSEQ multiplex PCR; TCRdb's version includes in-frame clones alone and lacks a portion of them. The repertoire has about 70,000 clones, 70% to 90% of them found once; the top ten carry more than 5%. Sequenced: PBMCs. All receptors derive from a human donor in good health. Some clones in this sample may be carry-over from other donors' samples. The CDR3 runs from the conserved cysteine through the conserved F or W. The D gene is left open where the match is weak. Expanded clones get a size class; other rows say once, few or many, or leave the size out.

-	TRBD2	TRBV9	TRBJ2-1	TGTGCCAGCAGCGTCGGACTAGCGGGGGGAAATGAGCAGTTCTTC	CASSVGLAGGNEQFF
-	-	TRBV5-1	TRBJ1-2	TGCGCCAGCAGCTTGTCGGAGTATGGCTACACCTTC	CASSLSEYGYTF
-	TRBD1	TRBV29-1	TRBJ2-1	TGCAGCGTTGGGAGGGACAGGGGATACAATGAGCAGTTCTTC	CSVGRDRGYNEQFF
-	TRBD1	TRBV7-8	TRBJ1-5	TGTGCCAGCAGCAAAGACAGGGCGCCTCAGCCCCAGCATTTT	CASSKDRAPQPQHF
-	-	TRBV10-3	TRBJ1-1	TGTGCCATCAAATCTGGCGCGGGAGGGACTGAAGCTTTCTTT	CAIKSGAGGTEAFF
many	TRBD2	TRBV6-6	TRBJ2-1	TGTGCCAGCAGCCGGACTAGCGATTACAATGAGCAGTTCTTC	CASSRTSDYNEQFF
-	-	TRBV5-5	TRBJ1-4	TGTGCCAGCAGCAGTAACAGGCGTAGTGAAAAACTGTTTTTT	CASSSNRRSEKLFF
-	-	TRBV6-5	TRBJ2-7	TGTGCCAGCAGTTGGGGCTCAGGGAACTACGAGCAGTACTTC	CASSWGSGNYEQYF
-	-	TRBV5-4	TRBJ2-3	TGTGCCAGCAGCTTGGGCCGGGCAGATACGCAGTATTTT	CASSLGRADTQYF
-	-	TRBV4-3	TRBJ2-1	TGCGCCAGCAGCCACCTTAACCAGGGGAGGGCCAATGAGCAGTTCTTC	CASSHLNQGRANEQFF
-	-	TRBV9	TRBJ2-4	TGTGCCAGCAGCGTAGACCCGGGGGGCCAAGATCTAGCCAAAAACATTCAGTACTTC	CASSVDPGGQDLAKNIQYF
once	TRBD1	TRBV6-1	TRBJ1-1	TGTGCCAGCAGAGGGACAGGGGGCGAAGCTTTCTTT	CASRGTGGEAFF
-	-	TRBV7-2	TRBJ2-5	TGTGCCAGCAGCTCCTCCGGGACAAAAGAGACCCAGTACTTC	CASSSSGTKETQYF
-	-	TRBV21-1	TRBJ2-2	TGTGGGGCGAGACAGGGACGGGGCACCGGGGAGCTGTTTTTT	CGARQGRGTGELFF
once	-	TRBV15	TRBJ2-3	TGTGCCACCAGCAGAGATCTCGCGATTAGCACAGATACGCAGTATTTT	CATSRDLAISTDTQYF
-	TRBD1	TRBV7-8	TRBJ1-4	TGTGCCAGCAGCCCCAGGGGGTCGGGCGAAAAACTGTTTTTT	CASSPRGSGEKLFF
-	-	TRBV6-9	TRBJ2-2	TGTGCCAGGGGGGGGGCACCCCGCGGGGGGGAGCTGTTTTTT	CARGGAPRGGELFF
-	TRBD1	TRBV29-1	TRBJ1-1	TGCAGCGGGGGACAGGGGTTGAACACTGAAGCTTTCTTT	CSGGQGLNTEAFF
-	-	TRBV7-9	TRBJ2-7	TGTGCCAGCAGCCGAGGGGGGACAGTCTACGAGCAGTACTTC	CASSRGGTVYEQYF
-	-	TRBV7-3	TRBJ2-7	TGTGCCAGCAGCGCACAGGCCGGGCGCGTCTACGAGCAGTACTTC	CASSAQAGRVYEQYF
-	TRBD1	TRBV6-1	TRBJ1-4	TGTGCCAGCAGCAGCCGGGGACAGGGGAATGAAAAACTGTTTTTT	CASSSRGQGNEKLFF
-	-	TRBV7-2	TRBJ1-1	TGTGCCAGCAGCCGAGCCGGACAGTCGGCTTTCTTT	CASSRAGQSAFF
-	-	TRBV27	TRBJ2-7	TGTGCCAGCACCAGGGGCTTTTCCCGTCCCGAGCAGTACTTC	CASTRGFSRPEQYF
-	-	TRBV11-2	TRBJ2-2	TGTGCCAGCAGCCACCCCGGCCGACATCGTGATCGAGTGCTGTTTTTT	CASSHPGRHRDRVLFF
-	-	TRBV9	TRBJ1-3	TGTGCCAGCAGCGACAGCTCTGGAAACACCATATATTTT	CASSDSSGNTIYF
-	-	TRBV5-5	TRBJ1-4	TGTGCCAGCAGCTTGATGGGGGGACCTAATGAAAAACTGTTTTTT	CASSLMGGPNEKLFF
-	-	TRBV7-9	TRBJ1-2	TGTGCCAGCAGCCCTCAGGCATCTGGCTACACCTTC	CASSPQASGYTF
-	-	TRBV5-1	TRBJ2-1	TGCGCCAGCAACGAACAGGGTCCCTACAATGAGCAGTTCTTC	CASNEQGPYNEQFF
-	TRBD1	TRBV2	TRBJ2-7	TGTGCCAGCAGCGAGGACAGGGTTCACGAGCAGTACTTC	CASSEDRVHEQYF